Here is one T cell receptor (beta chain) with its context. Using immunoSEQ multiplex PCR, the repertoire was profiled, and TCRdb retains in-frame clones only, with some absent. The profile shows approximately 540 clones, approximately 87% of them singletons. This specimen belongs to a study of T cell repertoires and Cas9 in healthy adults. Across the study: CD4 and CD8 compartments: SpCas9-reactive T cells profiled for potency, cytotoxicity, lineage. General observations from the study: SpCas9-reactive regulatory T cells reportedly mitigated SpCas9-reactive effector T cells in vitro. Healthy humans studied reportedly all had preexisting SpCas9-directed effector T cells.

Germline loops: CDR1 LGHNA, CDR2 YNFKEQ. V shed 4 bases, J shed 4 bases, and the junction held 7 bases outside the gene matches. The CDR3 sequence is 16 residues long. This sequence joins TRBV4-2 and TRBJ1-1, with 12 positions matching TRBD1. The sequence derives from a human donor in good health. The sample comprised SpCas9-reactive CD4+ effector T cells (CD137+, CD154-, CD25-, CD127+) from PBMCs; culture status not recorded. This CDR3 reads CASSPGTGGLGTEAFF. CDR3 in DNA: TGTGCCAGCAGCCCGGGGACAGGGGGCTTGGGCACTGAAGCTTTCTTT.